These T cell receptor beta chains were read from a single sample in a study of blood T cells in healthy people across ages. TCRdb reanalysed the 5' RACE reads using MiXCR and keeps one entry per CDR3 protein. The sample yields over 1,300,000 distinct CDR3 sequences, approximately 63% seen once. The sequencing input was blood. These receptors originate from a young man in good health. Both conserved end residues are part of each CDR3. D genes are given only for firm matches. Rows give clone size only sometimes, using once, few, many, or a class for an expanded clone.

>TRBD1|TRBV5-1|TRBJ2-1|few
CASSVPGQGQGLQQFF
TGCGCCAGCAGCGTACCGGGACAGGGACAGGGACTCCAGCAGTTCTTC
>-|TRBV10-3|TRBJ1-1|few
CAIGPGMNTEAFF
TGTGCCATCGGGCCAGGGATGAACACTGAAGCTTTCTTT
>TRBD2|TRBV20-1|TRBJ2-3|-
CSAGEDSGGVATDTQYF
TGCAGTGCTGGGGAGGATAGCGGGGGGGTCGCCACAGATACGCAGTATTTT
>TRBD2|TRBV7-9|TRBJ2-3|-
CASSFGGRPITDTQYF
TGTGCCAGCAGCTTTGGCGGGAGGCCTATCACAGATACGCAGTATTTT
>-|TRBV4-2|TRBJ2-3|-
CASSPRAGTSTDTQYF
TGTGCCAGCAGCCCCAGGGCGGGCACTAGCACAGATACGCAGTATTTT
>TRBD2|TRBV7-9|TRBJ2-7|once
CASSTRLAGKAYEQYF
TGTGCCAGCAGCACCCGACTAGCGGGGAAGGCCTACGAGCAGTACTTC
>-|TRBV18|TRBJ2-7|-
CASSQPNRVPYEQYF
TGTGCCAGCTCACAACCCAACAGGGTCCCCTACGAGCAGTACTTC
>-|TRBV5-5|TRBJ2-1|-
CASSQWRVSYNEQFF
TGTGCCAGCAGTCAATGGCGGGTCTCCTACAATGAGCAGTTCTTC
>-|TRBV19|TRBJ2-7|-
CASSRGERANEQYF
TGTGCCAGTAGTAGGGGAGAGAGGGCCAACGAGCAGTACTTC
>TRBD1|TRBV11-2|TRBJ2-4|-
CASSQLLPGQGAGEQYF
TGTGCCAGCAGCCAGCTCCTGCCGGGACAGGGGGCGGGAGAGCAGTACTTC